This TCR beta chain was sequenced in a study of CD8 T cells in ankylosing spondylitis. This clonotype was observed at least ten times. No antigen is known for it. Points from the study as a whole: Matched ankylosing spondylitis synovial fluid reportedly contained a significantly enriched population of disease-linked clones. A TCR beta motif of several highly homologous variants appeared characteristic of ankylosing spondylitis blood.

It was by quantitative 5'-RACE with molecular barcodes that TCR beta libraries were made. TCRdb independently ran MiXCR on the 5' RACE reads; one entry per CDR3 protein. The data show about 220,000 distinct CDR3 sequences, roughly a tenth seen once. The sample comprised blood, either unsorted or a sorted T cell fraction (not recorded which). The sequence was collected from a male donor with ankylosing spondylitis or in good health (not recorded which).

The CDR3: CASSGEGRQETQYF. The CDR3 nucleotides read TGTGCCAGCAGTGGGGAGGGCCGCCAAGAGACCCAGTACTTC. The V call is TRBV2, the J call TRBJ2-5; 7 nucleotides match TRBD2. Germline V gene sequence: CDR1 SNHLY, CDR2 FYNNEI. This CDR3 has 14 residues. The J segment lost 1 base and the V segment lost 4 bases, leaving 3 bases of the junction unmatched. The full variable domain, completed using reference TRBV2 and TRBJ2-5, is EPEVTQTPSHQVTQMGQEVILRCVPISNHLYFYWYRQILGQKVEFLVSFYNNEISEKSEIFDDQFSVERPDGSNFTLKIRSTKLEDSAMYFCASSGEGRQETQYFGPGTRLLVL.